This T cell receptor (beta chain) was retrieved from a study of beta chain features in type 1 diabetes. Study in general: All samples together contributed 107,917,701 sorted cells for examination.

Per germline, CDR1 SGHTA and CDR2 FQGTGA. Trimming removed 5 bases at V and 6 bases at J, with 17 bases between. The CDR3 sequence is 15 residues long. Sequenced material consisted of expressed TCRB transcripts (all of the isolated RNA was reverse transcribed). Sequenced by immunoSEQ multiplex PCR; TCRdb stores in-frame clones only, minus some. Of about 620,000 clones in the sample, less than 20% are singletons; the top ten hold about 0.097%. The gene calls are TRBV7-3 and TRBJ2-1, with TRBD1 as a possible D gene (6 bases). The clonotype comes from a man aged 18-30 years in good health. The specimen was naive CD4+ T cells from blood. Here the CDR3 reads CASSTQGSHANEQFF. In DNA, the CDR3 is TGTGCCAGCAGCACACAGGGATCTCACGCCAATGAGCAGTTCTTC.